This T cell receptor (beta chain) was observed in a study of blood T cell repertoires in COVID-19 (dated by TCRdb to 2019 to 2021). In terms of the full investigation: The collaborator samples originated in the United States, Italy and Spain and spanned the acute and convalescent phases of COVID-19. Samples were obtained from the ongoing ImmuneRACE study (first 160 participants) and from about 1,300 subjects provided by 6 global collaborators. The repertoires were released in a freely available public database meant as a resource for research on the immune response to SARS-CoV-2. The sample metadata nearly always contained a de-identified subject ID, COVID-19 status, age in years and sex. The material from the prospective study consisted of cDNA or gDNA derived from T cells, B-cell-depleted T cells, or PBMCs. The dataset comprised deeply sampled blood TCRbeta repertoires from subjects exposed to, actively infected with, or recovered from COVID-19. HLA class I and class II types, where available, came from metadata supplied by the sample provider rather than from assay-based typing.

Note on this clone: The antigen it binds to is not known. One base away there is no much larger clone; base qualities are not given.

Broad study findings and their caveats: The amount of clinical and demographic metadata varied by source and participant and was provided uncurated.

As encoded in the germline V gene, CDR1 is SNHLY while CDR2 is FYNNEI. Inclusive of the bounding cysteine and phenylalanine, the CDR3 is 14 residues long. CDR3 DNA is the only sequence kept; it has 42 bases, read in frame from the first base. V is clipped by 6 bases and J by 2 bases, and the sequence between their germline boundaries is 11 bases long. Each collaborating institution followed its own protocols to collect whole blood in K2EDTA tubes. For TCRbeta analysis, collaborators shipped samples in one of three forms: frozen whole blood, isolated PBMCs, or DNA extracted from either of those sample types. TCRbeta CDR3 regions were amplified from genomic DNA by means of the immunoSEQ Assay, a bias-controlled multiplex PCR. Turning to the authors' computational methods: Nucleated cell counts per sample were estimated from amplification of reference gene primers within the assay. To quantify the absolute abundance of each unique TCRbeta CDR3 rearrangement, sequence reads were collapsed and filtered. For each sample, productive Simpson clonality was calculated as the square root of Simpson's diversity index across productive rearrangements. TCRdb's version of the immuneACCESS table is confined to in-frame rearrangements and falls short of the full clone set. An unresolved V gene accounts for under half of the shortfall where checked; the remainder is of unknown origin. For V, J and clone size, that table is used; D and trimming come from the DNA. For this sample there are roughly 240,000 clones; around four fifths appear just once. About 4.4% of the sample goes to the ten largest clones.

The sequenced sample consisted of peripheral blood. The chain employs TRBV2 and TRBJ1-5; the D gene identity is not certain. The TCR comes from a woman in her 70s with acute or convalescent COVID-19. The sequence in DNA is TGTGCCAGCAGCCTTAGGGAGGGCAATCAGCCCCAGCATTTT. It is translated as CASSLREGNQPQHF.